This T cell receptor (beta chain) was captured in a study of neurological immune-mediated disorders. Study findings and constraints: TCR-beta repertoires seemed private in all groups, with no expanded CDR3 amino acid sequences shared.

There are 17 residues in the CDR3. The V and J ends lost 5 bases and 6 bases, in that order; junction bases with no gene match: 16. Germline CDR1 LGHDT, CDR2 YNNKEL (reference sequence). Over 170 million TCR-beta sequences from 15-18 subjects were obtained in each sequencing run. In TCRdb, the 5' RACE reads were re-called with MiXCR into one record per CDR3 protein. Among around 69,000 distinct CDR3 sequences listed, roughly 10% were seen once. This clonotype was counted at least ten times. Its matching antigen is unknown. The sample's time point: longitudinal time-point 1 (baseline). Among the participants, healthy controls were blood bank volunteers in Maryland, USA.

This TCR derives from a man between 25 and 39 years old in good health. This sequence joins TRBV3-1 and TRBJ2-7, with 10 bases that match TRBD1. The sample comprised PBMCs. CDR3 loop: CASSSRDRGLIRGEQYF. In nucleotides, the CDR3 is TGTGCCAGCAGCTCCCGGGACAGGGGACTAATACGGGGCGAGCAGTACTTC.